The 20 T cell receptor beta chains presented below share a single source sample, sequenced in a study of T cells in Graves' hyperthyroidism and ophthalmopathy. The TCR beta CDR3 regions underwent amplification using RNA transcripts as the source. The TCR CDR3 first-round RT-PCR relied on the HTBI primer set. TCRdb redid the calling of the multiplex PCR reads with MiXCR, one entry per CDR3 protein. The sample includes around 600,000 distinct CDR3 sequences, 15% to 20% of them seen just once. Specimen: blood. The source of these receptors is a woman aged 40 to 55 with Graves' ophthalmopathy.

The chain has TRBV6-1 and TRBJ2-1; possibly TRBD2 for D (6 bases). The germline V gene has CDR1 MNHNS and CDR2 SASEGT. The CDR3 length is 16 residues. V gave up 6 bases and J gave up 7 bases, with 22 bases separating them. CDR3 nucleotide sequence: TGTGCCAGCAGGCCCCCGAGTAGCGGAGTGGCGAATGAGCAGTTCTTC. Encoded protein: CASRPPSSGVANEQFF.

This clonotype occurred a few times. The chain's CDR3 is CASSEGPRDNEQFF. The CDR3 nucleotides read TGTGCCAGCAGTGAAGGGCCTAGGGATAATGAGCAGTTCTTC. The chain combines TRBV2 with TRBJ2-1; D is ambiguous. This CDR3 has 14 amino acids. V was pared by 1 base and J by 7 bases, with 11 bases between. CDR1 and CDR2 from the germline V gene are SNHLY and FYNNEI.

A few counts support this clonotype. The CDR3 is CASSEHKNYGYTF. The CDR3, as DNA: TGTGCCAGCAGTGAACATAAAAACTATGGCTACACCTTC. This chain connects TRBV6-1 to TRBJ1-2, with D unresolved. CDR3 length: 13 residues. Germline CDR1 is MNHNS and CDR2 is SASEGT. Trimming stripped 2 bases from V and 2 bases from J, with 6 bases between.

This clonotype was detected ten times or more. The chain employs TRBV29-1 and TRBJ1-1; 8 bases align to TRBD1. The V and J ends lost 5 bases and 8 bases, in that order; junction bases with no gene match: 7. Germline V gene sequence: CDR1 SQVTM, CDR2 ANQGSEA. This CDR3 is 12 amino acids long. The CDR3, as DNA: TGCAGCGTTACAGGACAGGGAATCGAAGCTTTCTTT. Translated: CSVTGQGIEAFF.

This clonotype was counted ten times or more. CDR3 region: CASSPPSRRETQYF. CDR3 bases: TGTGCCAGCTCACCACCCAGCAGGAGGGAGACCCAGTACTTC. The chain recombines TRBV18 with TRBJ2-5; D possibly corresponds to TRBD2 (5 bases). The CDR3 has 14 residues. V was trimmed by 0 bases and J by 5 bases, leaving 10 bases between them. Germline lookup yields CDR1 KGHSH and CDR2 LQKENI.

The genes are TRBV11-2 and TRBJ2-6; TRBD2 is a possible D gene (6 bases). Germline V gene data show CDR1 as SGHAT and CDR2 as FQNNGV. The CDR3 runs to 18 residues. V was cut by 3 bases and J by 0 bases, with 15 bases left in between. CDR3 bases: TGTGCCAGCAGCTTCCGAGCGGGTACTTTCTCTGGGGCCAACGTCCTGACTTTC. Its translation: CASSFRAGTFSGANVLTF.

This clonotype was counted at least ten times. This chain uses TRBV19 with TRBJ1-5; D not resolved. Per germline, CDR1 LNHDA and CDR2 SQIVND (reference sequence). Trimming removed 4 bases at V and 4 bases at J, with 11 bases between. The CDR3 covers 14 residues. The CDR3 nucleotides read TGTGCCAGTAGTAAAGGCAGGCAGAATCAGCCCCAGCATTTT. Its translation: CASSKGRQNQPQHF.

This clonotype showed up just a few times. This chain connects TRBV6-2 or TRBV6-3 to TRBJ1-6; the D gene is possibly TRBD1 (6 bases). The length of the CDR3 is 18 residues. Germline V CDR1 and CDR2: MNHEY, SVGEGT. V lost 0 bases and J lost 1, with 13 bases in between. For the CDR3, the DNA is TGTGCCAGCAGTTACTCCAAAAGGGGGGGTTCCTATAATTCACCCCTCCACTTT. This gives the protein CASSYSKRGGSYNSPLHF.

This clonotype occurred many times. The chain uses TRBV5-1 and TRBJ2-1; D remains unclear. CDR3 length: 17 amino acids. V was shortened by 1 base and J by 0 bases, with 14 bases between the two germline ends. CDR1 is SGHRS and CDR2 is YFSETQ in the germline V gene. The CDR3 sequence: CASSLIAVSSSYNEQFF. The CDR3 region has the DNA TGCGCCAGCAGCTTGATCGCCGTCAGTAGCTCCTACAATGAGCAGTTCTTC.

This clonotype was seen many times. The J gene is TRBJ1-1, the V gene TRBV12-3 or TRBV12-4, with D unresolved. The CDR3 contains 14 residues. V dropped 4 bases and J dropped 4 bases, with 13 bases sitting between them. The CDR3 sequence: CASSSLGRGTEAFF. In nucleotides, the CDR3 is TGTGCCAGCAGTTCCCTAGGGCGGGGCACTGAAGCTTTCTTT.

The genes are TRBV6-1 and TRBJ2-4; 7 positions match TRBD2. CDR1 and CDR2 (germline): MNHNS, SASEGT. Trimming at V came to 7 bases and at J to 4 bases, leaving 16 bases not matched to a gene. This CDR3 is 17 amino acids long. CDR3 sequence reads: CASTKKAWGGGKNIQYF. The DNA of the CDR3 is TGTGCCAGCACCAAAAAAGCTTGGGGGGGAGGAAAAAACATTCAGTACTTC.

The chain couples TRBV5-1 to TRBJ1-6; D is ambiguous. Trimming took 0 bases from V and 8 from J, leaving 12 bases between them. The CDR3 has 15 residues. The germline CDR1 and CDR2 sequences are SGHRS and YFSETQ. CDR3 residues: CASSLVYTGDSPLHF. The CDR3 DNA follows: TGCGCCAGCAGCTTGGTATACACCGGGGATTCACCCCTCCACTTT.

This clonotype has at least ten counts. This chain's CDR3 is CASSPPDRSYTF. As DNA, the CDR3 is TGTGCCAGCTCACCACCGGACAGAAGCTACACCTTC. This sequence joins TRBV18 and TRBJ1-2; maybe TRBD1 (6 bases). This CDR3 is built from 12 residues. The V end lost 0 bases, the J end lost 9 bases, and 8 bases lay between the germline ends. Germline CDR1 reads KGHSH; CDR2 reads LQKENI.

This clonotype has at least ten counts. This chain uses TRBV6-1 with TRBJ2-7, with 11 bases fitting TRBD2. The V gene's germline CDR1 is MNHNS and CDR2 SASEGT. This CDR3 spans 15 amino acids. V was clipped by 3 bases and J by 4 bases; unmatched bases: 5. Here the CDR3 reads CASSDRLAGSYEQYF. Here the CDR3 DNA reads TGTGCCAGCAGTGACAGACTAGCGGGATCTTACGAGCAGTACTTC.

At least ten counts were recorded for this clonotype. In DNA form, the CDR3 reads TGTGCCAGCAGCGAGTATATTAGCGGGGTGGTTGGTGAGCAGTTCTTC. It encodes CASSEYISGVVGEQFF. The chain combines TRBV3-1 with TRBJ2-1, with 8 bases fitting TRBD2. Trimming at V came to 5 bases and at J to 9 bases, leaving 15 bases not matched to a gene. Germline V CDR1 and CDR2: LGHDT, YNNKEL (reference sequence). The CDR3 contains 16 residues.

This clonotype occurred many times. The chain employs TRBV27 and TRBJ2-1; no definite D call. Trimming cost V 11 bases and J 0 bases, with 14 bases left between them. Germline values: CDR1 MNHEY, CDR2 SMNVEV (reference sequence). The CDR3 is 14 residues long. Here the CDR3 reads CACKEESSYNEQFF. CDR3 nucleotides: TGTGCCTGCAAAGAAGAGAGCTCCTACAATGAGCAGTTCTTC.

This clonotype appeared many times. J is TRBJ1-2 and V is TRBV20-1, with D unresolved. Trimming stripped 3 bases from V and 7 bases from J, with 9 bases between. This CDR3 spans 11 amino acids. Germline CDR1 reads DFQATT; CDR2 reads SNEGSKA (reference sequence). Here the CDR3 reads CSASDGLGYTF. The CDR3 nucleotides are TGCAGTGCTAGTGACGGGCTTGGCTACACCTTC.

This clonotype was seen repeatedly, ten times or more. This rearrangement joins TRBV7-9 to TRBJ2-3; D possibly corresponds to TRBD2 (6 bases). The CDR3 loop spans 18 amino acids. Deletions cut 4 bases from V and 0 bases from J, with 20 bases between. Germline V gives CDR1 SEHNR, CDR2 FQNEAQ (reference sequence). CDR3 sequence reads: CASSSPAELATSTDTQYF. DNA of the CDR3: TGTGCCAGCAGCTCACCGGCGGAGCTAGCGACTAGCACAGATACGCAGTATTTT.

This clonotype was observed many times. This rearrangement joins TRBV2 to TRBJ2-7, with a weak D call TRBD1 (6 bases). Germline V gives CDR1 SNHLY, CDR2 FYNNEI. The CDR3 is 15 amino acids. Trimming cost V 3 bases and J 3 bases, with 15 bases left between them. This CDR3 is CASSELDRINYEQYF. The CDR3 nucleotides are TGTGCCAGCAGTGAGCTCGACAGGATCAACTACGAGCAGTACTTC. The entire variable domain, with the rest obtained from reference TRBV2 and TRBJ2-7, is as follows: EPEVTQTPSHQVTQMGQEVILRCVPISNHLYFYWYRQILGQKVEFLVSFYNNEISEKSEIFDDQFSVERPDGSNFTLKIRSTKLEDSAMYFCASSELDRINYEQYFGPGTRLTVT.

This chain joins TRBV3-1 and TRBJ1-3, with D unresolved. V shed 6 bases and J shed 0 bases, with 9 bases lying between them. CDR1 is LGHDT, CDR2 YNNKEL, per germline (reference sequence). The CDR3 covers 14 residues. CDR3 nucleotide sequence: TGTGCCAGCAGAACCAGCCTCTCTGGAAACACCATATATTTT. Protein: CASRTSLSGNTIYF.